The subject of this entry is one T cell receptor (beta chain). Its antigen is still unknown. This sample was taken from a study of vaccination effects on CD4 cells after COVID-19. General study points: Missing from the study were early post-infection timepoints, and its convalescent patients were few.

The repertoire was sequenced with immunoSEQ multiplex PCR; TCRdb's copy has only in-frame clones and lacks some. The repertoire consists of roughly 36,000 clones, with 65% to 80% occurring once and the leading ten covering 3%. Between days 9 and 11 of culture, CD4+ T cells were separated out. This sample comprised CD4+ T cells from PBMCs cultured without peptide, obtained before COVID-19 vaccination. The receptor comes from a human donor who received a COVID-19 vaccine.

This CDR3 is CASSLGAVRETQYF. The CDR3 DNA reads TGTGCCAGCAGCTTAGGGGCGGTGAGAGAGACCCAGTACTTC. The chain joins TRBV11-1 to TRBJ2-5; D unresolved. The CDR3 runs 14 residues. V lost 1 base to trimming and J lost 4 bases, with 10 bases between them. CDR1 and CDR2 from the germline V gene are SGHAT and FQDESV (reference sequence).